This T cell receptor beta chain was identified during a study of blood T cells in healthy people across ages. Study-level results: There were more naive CD4+ cells and higher diversity in long-lived donors than in aged donors. It was held that diversity estimates obtained from one million T cells represented underestimates.

Trimming took off 6 bases at V and 5 bases at J, with 13 bases between the two ends. CDR1 is ENHRY and CDR2 is SYGVKD in the germline V gene. The CDR3 runs to 13 residues. Note on this clonotype: Its antigen is currently unknown.

A sample-barcoded 5' primer and a J-beta primer mix were used in a second PCR of about 7 to 12 cycles. One entry per CDR3 protein, called by TCRdb with MiXCR from the 5' RACE reads. Of more than 450,000 distinct CDR3 sequences listed, about a quarter were seen once; the top ten hold approximately 3.5%. These sequences were also reported in another study, on T cells of mothers and their children.

Specimen: blood. V gene TRBV10-3 combines with J gene TRBJ1-1; D is uncertain. This sequence was found in a boy younger than 10 in good health. The CDR3 coding sequence is TGTGCCATCAGCGACTCCCGGGAAACTGAAGCTTTCTTT. Translated, it gives CAISDSRETEAFF.